The source of this T cell receptor (beta chain) is a study of CD8 T cells in ankylosing spondylitis. General study findings and limits: Within matched ankylosing spondylitis synovial fluid, disease-linked clones were reportedly significantly enriched.

About this clonotype: The antigen is unknown.

TCRdb recomputed calls from the 5' RACE reads with MiXCR, one row per CDR3 protein. There are about 400,000 distinct CDR3 sequences in the sample; approximately 20% occur only once, and approximately 14% lies in the top ten. The CDR3 contains 18 residues. This receptor was taken from a male donor with ankylosing spondylitis or in good health (not recorded which). V gene TRBV21-1 combines with J gene TRBJ1-1; TRBD1, the D gene given by the table, was not confirmed from the DNA. TRBV21-1 is a pseudogene. The sample consisted of blood, either unsorted or a sorted T cell fraction (not recorded which). CDR3 residues: CASSKPGQGVRRNTEAFF. In DNA form, the CDR3 reads TGTGCCAGCAGCAAACCGGGACAGGGTGTAAGGAGGAACACTGAAGCTTTCTTT.